The 12 T cell receptor beta chains presented below share a single source sample, sequenced in a study of T cell changes during pregnancy in multiple sclerosis (dated by TCRdb to about 2019). Library creation used the immunoSEQ multiplex PCR assay. In its TCRdb copy, this immuneACCESS table keeps in-frame sequences only and misses some clones. Where compared with another copy, unresolved V genes explain less than half of these, and the others have no known cause. Counted in this sample were tens of thousands of clones; approximately 93% of them appeared once. Of the sample, around 2.5% is held by the ten largest clones. Sequencing used CD8+ T cells from peripheral blood mononuclear cells, obtained in the third trimester of pregnancy. These receptors originate from a female donor with multiple sclerosis, enrolled in a pregnancy study.

The chain carries TRBV9 and TRBJ2-7; weak D call: TRBD2 (5 bases). From germline, CDR1 is SGDLS and CDR2 YYNGEE. Trimming took off 1 base at V and 7 bases at J, with 15 bases between the two ends. The CDR3 contains 14 residues. The CDR3 bases are TGTGCCAGCAGCGTACTCTCAGCGGATGGGGAGCAGTACTTC. Its translation: CASSVLSADGEQYF.

The chain recombines TRBV18 with TRBJ1-1; 12 bases match TRBD1. The CDR3 covers 14 residues. Losses at the gene ends were 10 bases for V and 4 bases for J; bases not matched to a gene: 7. Germline V lookup: CDR1 KGHSH, CDR2 LQKENI. This CDR3 reads CATTGQGAFTEAFF. In DNA, the CDR3 is TGTGCCACGACGGGACAGGGGGCGTTCACTGAAGCTTTCTTT.

CDR3 coding DNA: TGTGCCAGCAGCAACCTCACAACTAGGCGGCGCTTCCAAGAGACCCAGTACTTC. Its protein product is CASSNLTTRRRFQETQYF. This chain connects TRBV13 to TRBJ2-5, with a tentative D call TRBD2 (5 bases). V was trimmed by 5 bases and J by 1 base, leaving 23 bases between them. CDR1 is PRHDT and CDR2 is FYEKMQ in the germline V gene (reference sequence). This CDR3 has 18 residues.

The CDR3 coding sequence is TGTGCCAGTACGTATCCCCCGGCGGGAGAACACGAGCAGTACTTC. It encodes CASTYPPAGEHEQYF. This chain uses TRBV27 with TRBJ2-7; 7 bases align to TRBD2. V shed 9 bases and J 5 bases; nucleotides not matched to a gene: 16. The germline V gene encodes CDR1 MNHEY and CDR2 SMNVEV (reference sequence). CDR3 length: 15 residues.

The chain carries TRBV6-5 and TRBJ2-7; 8 bases agree with TRBD2. Germline values: CDR1 MNHEY, CDR2 SVGAGI. The CDR3 runs 13 residues. The V and J ends lost 5 bases and 3 bases, in that order; junction bases with no gene match: 3. The CDR3 loop reads CASSVGTSYEQYF. The CDR3 coding sequence is TGTGCCAGCAGTGTCGGGACTAGCTACGAGCAGTACTTC.

The chain uses TRBV25-1 and TRBJ2-7; 9 bases map to TRBD2. CDR1 is MGHDK and CDR2 is SYGVNS in the germline V gene. V lost 2 bases and J lost 4; bases outside the gene matches: 6. CDR3 length equals 15 residues. The CDR3 protein is CASSERLAGLYEQYF. The DNA of the CDR3 is TGTGCCAGCAGTGAAAGGCTAGCGGGACTATACGAGCAGTACTTC.

The chain links TRBV4-1 to TRBJ1-4, with D possibly TRBD1 on 5 matching bases. The CDR3 runs 14 residues. From germline, CDR1 is MGHRA and CDR2 YSYEKL. Trimming took 5 bases from V and 4 from J, leaving 11 bases between them. The CDR3 reads CASSVGLSNEKLFF. In DNA, the CDR3 is TGCGCCAGCAGCGTGGGACTGAGTAATGAAAAACTGTTTTTT.

This sequence joins TRBV7-9 and TRBJ2-1; D perhaps matches TRBD1 (6 bases). The V gene lost 3 bases and the J gene lost 9 bases, with 9 bases spanning the gap. The CDR3 sequence is 12 residues long. Germline CDR1 SEHNR, CDR2 FQNEAQ (reference sequence). The CDR3 DNA is TGTGCCAGCAGCTTCGGACAGAGTGAGCAGTTCTTC. It is translated as CASSFGQSEQFF.

This sequence joins TRBV19 and TRBJ1-5; 11 nucleotides agree with TRBD1. The length of the CDR3 is 15 residues. After removal of 3 bases from V and 7 bases from J, the junction contained 5 bases not matched to a gene. Germline CDR1 is LNHDA and CDR2 is SQIVND (reference sequence). The CDR3 is CASSIPGTGGQPQHF. The CDR3 DNA sequence: TGTGCCAGTAGTATTCCCGGGACAGGGGGGCAGCCCCAGCATTTT.

The chain carries TRBV5-1 and TRBJ2-4; the D gene is possibly TRBD1 (6 bases). Germline V lookup: CDR1 SGHRS, CDR2 YFSETQ. The germline V and J ends were trimmed by 4 bases and 0 bases, with 14 bases remaining between them. The CDR3 consists of 16 residues. The CDR3 here is CASSTLTGPAKNIQYF. DNA for the CDR3: TGCGCCAGCAGCACCTTGACAGGACCAGCCAAAAACATTCAGTACTTC.

The gene calls are TRBV7-9 and TRBJ2-7, with 8 bases matching TRBD1. The V gene's germline CDR1 is SEHNR and CDR2 FQNEAQ (reference sequence). The V and J ends lost 1 base and 4 bases, in that order; junction bases with no gene match: 6. The CDR3 is 15 amino acids. This CDR3 reads CASSLVQGAQYEQYF. CDR3 nucleotides: TGTGCCAGCAGCTTAGTCCAGGGGGCGCAATACGAGCAGTACTTC.

This sequence joins TRBV15 and TRBJ2-1, with D unresolved. V dropped 5 bases and J dropped 6 bases, with 14 bases sitting between them. Germline CDR1 is LNHNV and CDR2 is YYDKDF (reference sequence). The CDR3 sequence is 14 residues long. The CDR3 reads CATSPLGHLNEQFF. The CDR3 DNA reads as TGTGCCACCAGCCCCCTGGGCCACCTCAATGAGCAGTTCTTC.